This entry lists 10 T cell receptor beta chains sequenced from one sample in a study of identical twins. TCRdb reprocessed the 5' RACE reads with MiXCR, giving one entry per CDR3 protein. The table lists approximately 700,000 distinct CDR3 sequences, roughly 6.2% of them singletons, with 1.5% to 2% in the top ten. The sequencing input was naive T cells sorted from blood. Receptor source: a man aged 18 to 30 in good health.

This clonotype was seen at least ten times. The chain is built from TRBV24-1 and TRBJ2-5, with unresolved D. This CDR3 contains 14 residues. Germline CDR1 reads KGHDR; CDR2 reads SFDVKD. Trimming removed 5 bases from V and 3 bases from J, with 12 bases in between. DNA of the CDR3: TGTGCCACCAGTGGAGACTCGCCCGAAGAGACCCAGTACTTC. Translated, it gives CATSGDSPEETQYF.

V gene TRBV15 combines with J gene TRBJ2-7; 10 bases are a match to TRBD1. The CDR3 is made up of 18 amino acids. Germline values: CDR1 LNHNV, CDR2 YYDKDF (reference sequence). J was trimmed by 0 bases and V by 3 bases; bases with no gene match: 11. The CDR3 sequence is CATSRGAGQGLFSYEQYF. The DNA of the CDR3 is TGTGCCACCAGCAGGGGAGCGGGACAGGGGCTATTCTCCTACGAGCAGTACTTC.

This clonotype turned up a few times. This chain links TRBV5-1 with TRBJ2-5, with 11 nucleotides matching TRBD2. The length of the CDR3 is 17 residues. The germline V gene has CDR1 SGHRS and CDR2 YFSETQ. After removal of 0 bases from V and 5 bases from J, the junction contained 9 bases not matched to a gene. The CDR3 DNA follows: TGCGCCAGCAGCTTGGGAACTAGCGGGAGCGGAGGGGAGACCCAGTACTTC. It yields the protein CASSLGTSGSGGETQYF.

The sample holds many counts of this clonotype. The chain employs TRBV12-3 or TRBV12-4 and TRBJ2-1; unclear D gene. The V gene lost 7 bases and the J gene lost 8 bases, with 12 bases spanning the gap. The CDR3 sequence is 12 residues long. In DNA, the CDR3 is TGTGCCAGCACCCTCTTCGGGTATGAGCAGTTCTTC. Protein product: CASTLFGYEQFF.

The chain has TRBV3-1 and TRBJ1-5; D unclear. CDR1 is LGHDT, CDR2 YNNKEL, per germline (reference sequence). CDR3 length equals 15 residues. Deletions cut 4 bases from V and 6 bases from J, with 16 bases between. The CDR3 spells CASSLDASLGQPQHF. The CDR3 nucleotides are TGTGCCAGCAGCCTCGACGCGTCTCTGGGTCAGCCCCAGCATTTT. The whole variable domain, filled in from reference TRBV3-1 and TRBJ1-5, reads DTAVSQTPKYLVTQMGNDKSIKCEQNLGHDTMYWYKQDSKKFLKIMFSYNNKELIINETVPNRFSPKSPDKAHLNLHINSLELGDSAVYFCASSLDASLGQPQHFGDGTRLSIL.

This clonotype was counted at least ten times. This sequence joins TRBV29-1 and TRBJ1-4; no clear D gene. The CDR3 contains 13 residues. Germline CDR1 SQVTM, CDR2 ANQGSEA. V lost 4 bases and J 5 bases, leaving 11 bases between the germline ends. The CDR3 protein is CSVVAALNEKLFF. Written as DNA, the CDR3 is TGCAGCGTTGTAGCAGCCCTAAATGAAAAACTGTTTTTT. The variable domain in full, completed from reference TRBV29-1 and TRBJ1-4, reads SAVISQKPSRDICQRGTSLTIQCQVDSQVTMMFWYRQQPGQSLTLIATANQGSEATYESGFVIDKFPISRPNLTFSTLTVSNMSPEDSSIYLCSVVAALNEKLFFGSGTQLSVL.

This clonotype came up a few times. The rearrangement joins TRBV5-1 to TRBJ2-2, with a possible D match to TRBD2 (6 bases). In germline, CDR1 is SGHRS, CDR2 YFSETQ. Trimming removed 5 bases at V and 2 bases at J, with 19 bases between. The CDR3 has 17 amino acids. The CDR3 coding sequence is TGCGCCAGCAGTCGCGTAGGGACTCGAGAAAACACCGGGGAGCTGTTTTTT. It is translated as CASSRVGTRENTGELFF.

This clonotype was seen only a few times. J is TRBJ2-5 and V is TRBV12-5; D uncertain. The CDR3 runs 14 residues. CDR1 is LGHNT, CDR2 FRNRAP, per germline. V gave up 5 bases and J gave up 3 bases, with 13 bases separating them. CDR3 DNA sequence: TGTGCTAGTGGTCCCGGGTATAGGGAAGAGACCCAGTACTTC. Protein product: CASGPGYREETQYF.

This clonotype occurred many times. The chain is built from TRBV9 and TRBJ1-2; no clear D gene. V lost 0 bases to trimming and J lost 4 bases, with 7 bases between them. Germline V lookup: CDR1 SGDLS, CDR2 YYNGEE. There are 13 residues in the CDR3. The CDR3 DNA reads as TGTGCCAGCAGCGTAGACAGCCTCTATGGCTACACCTTC. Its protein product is CASSVDSLYGYTF.

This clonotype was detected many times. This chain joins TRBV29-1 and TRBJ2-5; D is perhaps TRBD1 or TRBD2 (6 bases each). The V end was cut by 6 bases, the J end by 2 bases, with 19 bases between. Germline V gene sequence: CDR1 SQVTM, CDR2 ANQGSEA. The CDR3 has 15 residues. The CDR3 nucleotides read TGCAGCGTCCCATCCGGGCGGGACACTCAAGAGACCCAGTACTTC. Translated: CSVPSGRDTQETQYF.